This T cell receptor beta chain was captured in a study of blood T cell repertoires in COVID-19. Overall study: From T cells, B-cell-depleted T cells, or PBMCs came the material, which was cDNA or gDNA.

Authors' processing steps: Nucleated cell counts were estimated from reference gene primer amplification. Sequencing used immunoSEQ multiplex PCR; TCRdb keeps in-frame clones, though not all of them. That table supplies the V and J calls and clone size; D and trimming were determined from the DNA. The data hold about 310,000 clones, with roughly 90% observed a single time. This CDR3 is built from 15 residues. The V end lost 6 bases, the J end lost 0 bases, and 12 bases lay between the germline ends. The germline V gene encodes CDR1 LNHDA and CDR2 SQIVND (reference sequence). The receptor was isolated from a man aged 55 to 70 who had recovered from COVID-19. Specimen: PBMCs or T cells enriched from blood (not recorded which). This rearrangement joins TRBV19 to TRBJ1-5; tentatively, D is TRBD1 (6 bases). CDR3 protein: CASSPTGYSNQPQHF. In nucleotides, the CDR3 is TGTGCCAGTAGCCCGACAGGCTATAGCAATCAGCCCCAGCATTTT.